These 28 T cell receptor beta chains came from one sample sequenced in a study. One entry per CDR3 protein results from TCRdb running MiXCR on the 5' RACE reads. Of a few thousand distinct CDR3 sequences listed, under 40% are singletons. Sequencing used naive CD4+ T cells sorted from a lymph node. Stated subset: naive CD4+ T cells, CD4+CD45RA+CD25-. These receptors all come from a female donor with breast cancer.

V gene TRBV7-3 combines with J gene TRBJ2-1; weak D call: TRBD2 (6 bases). The CDR3 is made up of 19 amino acids. Trimming took 5 bases from V and 2 from J, leaving 25 bases between them. Germline-derived CDR1 and CDR2 are SGHTA and FQGTGA. The CDR3 DNA reads TGTGCCAGCAGCCTAAACACGGGCCAGGGAGGACTACCCTACAATGAGCAGTTCTTC. Its protein product is CASSLNTGQGGLPYNEQFF.

Written as DNA, the CDR3 is TGTGCCATCAGTGAGAGGGACAGTGAGCAGTTCTTC. This encodes CAISERDSEQFF. The chain uses TRBV10-3 and TRBJ2-1, with 7 bases matching TRBD1. Germline V CDR1 and CDR2: ENHRY, SYGVKD. The CDR3 is made up of 12 amino acids. Trimming at V came to 2 bases and at J to 9 bases, leaving 1 base not matched to a gene.

This clonotype is medium-sized. The CDR3 DNA sequence: TGCAGTATCCAACCGGAAGGGGACAGTGGAACTGAAGCTTTCTTT. Its protein is CSIQPEGDSGTEAFF. The rearrangement links TRBV20-1 to TRBJ1-1, with 7 bases fitting TRBD1. The CDR3 contains 15 residues. Germline CDR1 is DFQATT and CDR2 is SNEGSKA (reference sequence). The junction had 17 bases not matched to a gene; V was cut back by 8 bases and J by 5 bases.

The V call is TRBV4-2, the J call TRBJ2-5; TRBD2 agrees at 8 bases. The V and J ends lost 0 bases and 6 bases, in that order; junction bases with no gene match: 9. Germline lookup yields CDR1 LGHNA and CDR2 YNFKEQ. The CDR3 loop spans 16 amino acids. Here the CDR3 reads CASSQDAGGGVKTQYF. CDR3 coding DNA: TGTGCCAGCAGCCAAGATGCGGGAGGAGGGGTGAAGACCCAGTACTTC.

This clonotype was detected only a few times. The rearrangement uses TRBV11-3 and TRBJ1-1, with D tentatively TRBD1 (6 bases). V lost 5 bases, J lost 5 bases, and 12 bases lay in between. This CDR3 spans 13 amino acids. Germline lookup yields CDR1 SGHNT and CDR2 YENEEA. CDR3 DNA sequence: TGTGCCAGCAGCCCCGACGGGACAACTGAAGCTTTCTTT. It translates to CASSPDGTTEAFF.

This clonotype is categorized as medium-sized. The V gene is TRBV7-2, the J gene TRBJ2-5; no clear D gene. Germline CDR1 is SGHTA and CDR2 is FQGNSA. The CDR3 has 12 amino acids. V lost 5 bases and J 5 bases, leaving 9 bases between the germline ends. The CDR3 nucleotides read TGTGCCAGCAGCCTCGATGGGGAGACCCAGTACTTC. Translating gives CASSLDGETQYF.

The V call is TRBV12-3 or TRBV12-4, the J call TRBJ1-5, with TRBD1 identical over 8 bases. With 6 bases clipped from V and 4 bases from J, the junction kept 11 bases outside the gene matches. The CDR3 length is 16 residues. The CDR3 sequence is CASSHLQGGRNQPQHF. Written as DNA, the CDR3 is TGTGCCAGCAGCCACCTACAGGGGGGGCGGAATCAGCCCCAGCATTTT.

This clonotype counts as medium-sized. This rearrangement joins TRBV5-1 to TRBJ2-4, with 7 bases that match TRBD1. The CDR3 has 16 residues. The J segment lost 3 bases and the V segment lost 4 bases, leaving 10 bases of the junction unmatched. In germline, CDR1 is SGHRS, CDR2 YFSETQ. CDR3 DNA: TGCGCCAGCAGCCTAATACCAGGACAGGTCAAAAACATTCAGTACTTC. Residues: CASSLIPGQVKNIQYF.

Details on this clonotype: This could be a read error, since a much larger clone is one nucleotide away. As the CDR3 is not closed by the conserved phenylalanine or tryptophan, this likely results from a read error. The rearrangement joins TRBV29-1 to TRBJ2-5; D is uncertain. Germline-derived CDR1 and CDR2 are SQVTM and ANQGSEA. Trimming left V 4 bases short and J 5 bases short, with 8 bases between. This CDR3 is 11 amino acids long. The DNA of the CDR3 is TGCAGCGTTGCGCTGGGGGAGACCCAGTACCTC. This codes for CSVALGETQYL.

Only a few counts were recorded for this clonotype. The chain links TRBV3-1 to TRBJ1-1, with a tentative D call TRBD1 (5 bases). This CDR3 is built from 13 residues. V was trimmed by 2 bases and J by 6 bases, leaving 10 bases between them. Germline CDR1 is LGHDT and CDR2 is YNNKEL (reference sequence). CDR3 sequence: CASSQMRGAEAFF. DNA of the CDR3: TGTGCCAGCAGCCAAATGCGGGGGGCTGAAGCTTTCTTT.

Regarding this clonotype: Compared with germline, one end of the junction differs, possibly owing to a read error. The chain couples TRBV6-5 to TRBJ1-5; 7 positions agree with TRBD1. CDR1 MNHEY and CDR2 SVGAGI come from the germline V gene. The CDR3 runs to 16 residues. The DNA for the CDR3 is TGTGCCAGCAGGCCCTACAGGGGAGTAAGCAATCAGCCCCAGCCTTTT. Translated: CASRPYRGVSNQPQPF.

Notes on this clonotype: Just one base apart from a much larger clone, this may be a read error. The rearrangement uses TRBV5-1 and TRBJ2-5, with TRBD1 matching 7 bases. V was clipped by 0 bases and J by 4 bases; unmatched bases: 3. Germline V gene sequence: CDR1 SGHRS, CDR2 YFSETQ. The CDR3 loop spans 14 amino acids. Written as DNA, the CDR3 is TGCGCCAGCAGCTTGGAGGGGGCTCCAGAGACCCAGTACTTC. Residues: CASSLEGAPETQYF.

The chain recombines TRBV27 with TRBJ1-1; possibly TRBD1 for D (6 bases). This CDR3 spans 15 amino acids. The germline gives CDR1 MNHEY, CDR2 SMNVEV (reference sequence). V gave up 4 bases and J gave up 1 base, with 13 bases separating them. This CDR3 reads CASSSGETWNTEAFF. CDR3 coding DNA: TGTGCCAGCAGTTCAGGGGAGACATGGAACACTGAAGCTTTCTTT.

Regarding this clonotype: Just one base apart from a much larger clone, this may be a read error. V gene TRBV7-9 combines with J gene TRBJ2-1; D gene unclear. Germline lookup yields CDR1 SEHNR and CDR2 FQNEAQ (reference sequence). The CDR3 runs 13 residues. In DNA, the CDR3 is TGTGCCAGCAGCTTAGGGGTAGGTAATGAGCATTTCTTC. Translating it yields CASSLGVGNEHFF.

By its share, this clonotype is medium-sized. The CDR3 nucleotides are TGCGCCAGCAGCTTGAGGGAGTACTCTGGGGCCAACGTCCTGACTTTC. Protein product: CASSLREYSGANVLTF. The chain uses TRBV5-1 and TRBJ2-6; D possibly corresponds to TRBD2 (5 bases). Trimming shortened V by 1 base and J by 0 bases, and 8 bases separated the two germline ends. This CDR3 has 16 amino acids. Germline V CDR1 and CDR2: SGHRS, YFSETQ.

This clonotype was seen a handful of times. The chain's CDR3 is CASSFQTSSYEQYF. The CDR3, as DNA: TGCGCCAGCAGCTTCCAGACGAGCTCCTACGAGCAGTACTTC. The chain links TRBV5-1 to TRBJ2-7; D is undetermined. The ends were cut back, 2 bases at V and 0 bases at J, with 9 bases in the middle. CDR1 SGHRS and CDR2 YFSETQ come from the germline V gene. The CDR3 is 14 amino acids.

For the CDR3, the DNA is TGTGCCAGCAGTTACGCCGGGTCGAATGAGCAGTTCTTC. Translated, it gives CASSYAGSNEQFF. The chain employs TRBV6-5 and TRBJ2-1; D is uncertain. This CDR3 comprises 13 residues. Germline lookup yields CDR1 MNHEY and CDR2 SVGAGI. V lost 2 bases and J 7 bases, leaving 9 bases between the germline ends.

The chain employs TRBV20-1 and TRBJ1-4; no clear D gene. There are 16 residues in the CDR3. Germline V gene sequence: CDR1 DFQATT, CDR2 SNEGSKA (reference sequence). With 0 bases removed from V and 7 bases from J, the gap between germline ends came to 18 bases. CDR3 protein: CSAREERAGMSEKLFF. CDR3 nucleotides: TGCAGTGCTAGAGAGGAGAGGGCGGGCATGAGTGAAAAACTGTTTTTT.

J is TRBJ2-6 and V is TRBV5-5; no reliable D call. V shed 0 bases and J shed 3 bases, with 10 bases lying between them. The germline CDR1 and CDR2 sequences are SGHKS and YYEKEE (reference sequence). The CDR3 runs to 16 residues. This chain's CDR3 is CASSLGLGLGANVLTF. CDR3 nucleotides: TGTGCCAGCAGCTTGGGTCTCGGTCTTGGGGCCAACGTCCTGACTTTC.

The table lists this clonotype with a few counts. V usage is TRBV11-2 and J usage is TRBJ2-5, with 7 bases lining up with TRBD1. The CDR3 length is 14 residues. V gave up 2 bases and J gave up 2 bases; unmatched junction bases: 2. Germline V lookup: CDR1 SGHAT, CDR2 FQNNGV. The CDR3 DNA follows: TGTGCCAGCAGCTTATGGACAGGTCAAGAGACCCAGTACTTC. The encoded protein is CASSLWTGQETQYF.

This clonotype is medium-sized. The chain joins TRBV5-1 to TRBJ2-3; no clear D. This CDR3 contains 11 residues. The V gene lost 0 bases and the J gene lost 6 bases, with 2 bases spanning the gap. The V gene's germline CDR1 is SGHRS and CDR2 YFSETQ. The CDR3 here is CASSLDDTQYF. The CDR3 DNA reads TGCGCCAGCAGCTTGGATGATACGCAGTATTTT. The full variable domain, rest sourced from reference TRBV5-1 and TRBJ2-3, is KAGVTQTPRYLIKTRGQQVTLSCSPISGHRSVSWYQQTPGQGLQFLFEYFSETQRNKGNFPGRFSGRQFSNSRSEMNVSTLELGDSALYLCASSLDDTQYFGPGTRLTVL.

By frequency in the sample, this clonotype is medium-sized. The chain joins TRBV27 to TRBJ1-5, with no clear D. From germline, CDR1 is MNHEY and CDR2 SMNVEV (reference sequence). Trimming shortened V by 4 bases and J by 4 bases, and 11 bases separated the two germline ends. This CDR3 comprises 14 residues. CDR3 region: CASSSSSANQPQHF. In DNA, the CDR3 is TGTGCCAGCAGTTCGTCCAGTGCGAATCAGCCCCAGCATTTT.

This chain joins TRBV5-1 and TRBJ2-5; 9 bases align to TRBD1. This CDR3 is 15 amino acids long. The germline V gene has CDR1 SGHRS and CDR2 YFSETQ. V shed 0 bases, J shed 4 bases, and the junction held 4 bases outside the gene matches. DNA of the CDR3: TGCGCCAGCAGCTTGGGACAGGGGGGTGCAGAGACCCAGTACTTC. Translated, it gives CASSLGQGGAETQYF.

The rearrangement uses TRBV6-1 and TRBJ1-5, with 8 positions matching TRBD1. This CDR3 is built from 13 residues. In germline, CDR1 is MNHNS, CDR2 SASEGT. The V and J ends lost 6 bases and 7 bases, in that order; junction bases with no gene match: 5. CDR3 bases: TGTGCCAGCAGACAGGGGGTGAAGCAGCCCCAGCATTTT. It yields the protein CASRQGVKQPQHF.

The chain couples TRBV6-1 to TRBJ1-5; 7 bases agree with TRBD1. This CDR3 is 15 amino acids long. V was clipped by 4 bases and J by 3 bases; unmatched bases: 6. Germline V gene data show CDR1 as MNHNS and CDR2 as SASEGT. CDR3 loop: CASSGPGQANQPQHF. The DNA of the CDR3 is TGTGCCAGCAGTGGACCCGGACAGGCCAATCAGCCCCAGCATTTT.

By sample share, this clonotype is medium-sized (0.01 to 0.1%). This chain joins TRBV4-2 and TRBJ1-1; D is unclear. Germline V gene sequence: CDR1 LGHNA, CDR2 YNFKEQ. The V and J ends lost 1 base and 11 bases respectively, with 14 bases between them. This CDR3 is built from 13 residues. CDR3 loop: CASSQGLGGSAFF. CDR3 nucleotide sequence: TGTGCCAGCAGCCAAGGTCTGGGAGGGTCGGCTTTCTTT.

This clonotype is medium-sized by share. This rearrangement joins TRBV29-1 to TRBJ2-1; D is ambiguous. This CDR3 contains 13 residues. Germline V gives CDR1 SQVTM, CDR2 ANQGSEA. V shed 3 bases and J shed 3 bases, with 9 bases lying between them. This chain's CDR3 is CSVERTDYNEQFF. The CDR3 DNA is TGCAGCGTTGAGCGTACCGACTACAATGAGCAGTTCTTC.

This clonotype is termed medium-sized (0.01 to 0.1%). V gene TRBV4-1 combines with J gene TRBJ2-7; the match to TRBD1 covers 8 bases. Germline V gene lookup returns CDR1 MGHRA and CDR2 YSYEKL. The ends lost 2 bases at V and 4 bases at J; junction bases unmatched: 7. The CDR3 is 15 amino acids. In nucleotides, the CDR3 is TGCGCCAGCAGCCAACTGGACAGGGTGGAGTACGAGCAGTACTTC. It translates to CASSQLDRVEYEQYF.